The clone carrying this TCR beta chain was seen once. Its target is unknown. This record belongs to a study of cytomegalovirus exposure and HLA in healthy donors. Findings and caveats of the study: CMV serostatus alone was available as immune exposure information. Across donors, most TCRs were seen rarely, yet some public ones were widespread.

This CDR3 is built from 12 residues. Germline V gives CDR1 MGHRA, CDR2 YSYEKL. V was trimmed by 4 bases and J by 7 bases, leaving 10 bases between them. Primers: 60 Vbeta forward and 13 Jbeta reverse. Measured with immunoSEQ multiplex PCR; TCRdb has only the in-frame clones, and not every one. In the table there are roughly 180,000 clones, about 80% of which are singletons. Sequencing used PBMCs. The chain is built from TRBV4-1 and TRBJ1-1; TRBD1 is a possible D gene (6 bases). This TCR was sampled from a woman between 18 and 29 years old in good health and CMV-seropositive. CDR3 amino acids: CASSRGGSEAFF. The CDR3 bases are TGCGCCAGCAGCCGTGGGGGCAGTGAAGCTTTCTTT.